This T cell receptor beta chain appears in the sequencing data of a study of blood T cell repertoires in COVID-19. The overall study: Acute-phase and convalescent COVID-19 samples originated in the United States, Italy and Spain.

The table came from immunoSEQ multiplex PCR; TCRdb's copy has only in-frame clones and leaves some out. The sample lists 140,000 or so clones, about 85% occurring once. The length of the CDR3 is 15 residues. Germline-derived CDR1 and CDR2 are KGHSY and FQNENV. Trimming removed 4 bases from V and 1 base from J; junction bases left unmatched: 5. This chain joins TRBV16 and TRBJ2-7; 9 nucleotides match TRBD1. The source of this sequence is a woman in her seventies with COVID-19, enrolled during active disease. The specimen sequenced was peripheral blood. CDR3 amino acids: CASSLEGQGSYEQYF. The CDR3 coding sequence is TGTGCCAGCAGCCTCGAGGGACAGGGTTCCTACGAGCAGTACTTC.